The present entry profiles one T cell receptor beta chain with its context. Its antigen is not identified. This entry belongs to a study of shared clonotypes between healthy human individuals. Findings and limits, study-wide: Clonotype sharing among the donors was expected to vary with sequencing depth. Researchers sampled blood only, noting tissue repertoires likely differ.

The CDR3 has 15 amino acids. Germline V gene sequence: CDR1 LNHDA, CDR2 SQIVND (reference sequence). The data were produced by immunoSEQ multiplex PCR, yet TCRdb's version contains in-frame clones alone and is incomplete. The profile shows about 460,000 clones, over 60% of them singletons. Caucasian adults residing in Nashville, Tennessee made up all the donors. The chain links TRBV19 to TRBJ2-5, with 7 bases that match TRBD1. The J call may not be correct, given that the DNA end is closer to TRBJ2-7. The sample consisted of PBMCs. This receptor was obtained from a woman in her forties in good health. Some clones in this sample may be carry-over from other donors' samples. CDR3 in amino acids: CASSGIGTASYEQYF. The CDR3 coding sequence is TGTGCCAGTAGTGGTATCGGGACAGCCTCCTACGAGCAGTACTTC.